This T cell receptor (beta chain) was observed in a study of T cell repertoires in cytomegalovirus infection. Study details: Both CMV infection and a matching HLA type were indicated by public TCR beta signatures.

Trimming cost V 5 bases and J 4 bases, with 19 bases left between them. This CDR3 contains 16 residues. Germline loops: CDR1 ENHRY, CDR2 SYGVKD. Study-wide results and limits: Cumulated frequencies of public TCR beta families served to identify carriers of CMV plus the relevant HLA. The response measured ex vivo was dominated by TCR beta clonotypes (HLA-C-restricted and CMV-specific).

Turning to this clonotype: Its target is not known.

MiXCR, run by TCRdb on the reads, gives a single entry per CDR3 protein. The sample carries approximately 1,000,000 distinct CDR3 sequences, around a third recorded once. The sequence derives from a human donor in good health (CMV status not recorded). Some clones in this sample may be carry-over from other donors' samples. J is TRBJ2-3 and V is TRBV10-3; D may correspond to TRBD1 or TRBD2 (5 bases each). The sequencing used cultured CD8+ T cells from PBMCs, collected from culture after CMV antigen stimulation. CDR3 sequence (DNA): TGTGCCATCAGTCCCGACGGGGCGTGGGGTCCAGATACGCAGTATTTT. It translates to CAISPDGAWGPDTQYF.